The rows below give T cell receptor beta chains drawn from one sample of a study of shared clonotypes between healthy human individuals. Repertoires were generated with immunoSEQ multiplex PCR, while TCRdb's copy carries only in-frame clones and drops some. The table shows about 470,000 clones, with 79% occurring only once. The sequenced sample consisted of PBMCs. These receptors were collected from a woman aged 40 to 50 in good health. Some clones in this sample may be carry-over from other donors' samples. The CDR3 runs from the conserved cysteine through the conserved F or W. A D gene is named only where the DNA matches it firmly. Expanded clones get a size class; other rows say once, few or many, or leave the size out.

j_gene	d_gene	len	v_gene	abundance	CDR3aa	CDR3nt
TRBJ2-6	-	14	TRBV29-1	-	CSVQQVSGANVLTF	TGCAGCGTGCAACAGGTCTCTGGGGCCAACGTCCTGACTTTC
TRBJ2-3	TRBD2	15	TRBV18	-	CASSPLAGRTDTQYF	TGTGCCAGCTCACCGTTAGCGGGAAGAACAGATACGCAGTATTTT
TRBJ2-5	-	15	TRBV7-3	-	CASSLMGGLGETQYF	TGTGCCAGCAGCTTAATGGGTGGGCTAGGGGAGACCCAGTACTTC
TRBJ2-1	TRBD2	19	TRBV18	-	CASSPRLAGGRSSYNEQFF	TGTGCCAGCTCACCAAGACTAGCGGGAGGGCGAAGCTCCTACAATGAGCAGTTCTTC
TRBJ2-7	TRBD1	13	TRBV11-2	-	CASSRDRRVEQYF	TGTGCCAGCAGCCGGGACAGGCGGGTCGAGCAGTACTTC
TRBJ2-3	-	17	TRBV18	-	CASSPYVQGSSTDTQYF	TGTGCCAGCTCACCATACGTACAGGGCTCTAGCACAGATACGCAGTATTTT
TRBJ2-7	-	12	TRBV28	-	CASSLPGYEQYF	TGTGCCAGCAGTTTACCCGGCTACGAGCAGTACTTC
TRBJ2-1	-	11	TRBV9	-	CASGGWDEQFF	TGTGCCAGCGGGGGATGGGATGAGCAGTTCTTC
TRBJ1-2	-	14	TRBV30	-	CAWSSGYWSYGYTF	TGTGCCTGGAGTTCAGGGTACTGGTCCTATGGCTACACCTTC
TRBJ1-1	TRBD1	14	TRBV18	-	CASSGGQGDTEAFF	TGTGCCAGCTCAGGGGGACAGGGGGACACTGAAGCTTTCTTT
TRBJ1-2	TRBD1	14	TRBV4-1	-	CASGQGGGFLGYTF	TGCGCCAGCGGACAGGGGGGAGGTTTTCTTGGCTACACCTTC
TRBJ2-1	-	14	TRBV5-4	-	CASSLGGSFNEQFF	TGTGCCAGCAGCCTCGGTGGCAGCTTCAATGAGCAGTTCTTC
TRBJ2-5	TRBD2	13	TRBV10-2	-	CASGGLAGETQYF	TGCGCCAGCGGTGGACTAGCGGGAGAGACCCAGTACTTC
TRBJ2-3	TRBD2	14	TRBV7-2	once	CASSLGTSGGSQYF	TGTGCCAGCAGCTTAGGGACTAGCGGGGGCTCGCAGTATTTT
TRBJ2-7	-	15	TRBV6-1	-	CASSESRSSPYEQYF	TGTGCCAGCAGTGAGTCTCGGTCATCTCCCTACGAGCAGTACTTC
TRBJ2-2	-	14	TRBV7-8	-	CASSWLANTGELFF	TGTGCCAGCAGCTGGCTGGCGAACACCGGGGAGCTGTTTTTT
TRBJ1-2	-	13	TRBV6-1	few	CASSDFRMGGYTF	TGTGCCAGCAGTGATTTTCGGATGGGTGGCTACACCTTC
TRBJ2-1	-	12	TRBV12-5	few	CASGFALNEQFF	TGTGCTAGTGGTTTTGCCCTTAATGAGCAGTTCTTC
TRBJ2-7	TRBD2	15	TRBV5-4	few	CASGGRTSGPYEQYF	TGTGCCAGCGGGGGAAGGACTAGCGGCCCCTACGAGCAGTACTTC
TRBJ2-1	-	12	TRBV18	-	CASSATPSEQFF	TGTGCCAGCTCAGCTACACCCAGTGAGCAGTTCTTC
TRBJ2-2	-	15	TRBV10-3	-	CAISARLANTGELFF	TGTGCCATCAGTGCGAGACTAGCGAACACCGGGGAGCTGTTTTTT
TRBJ1-1	TRBD1	14	TRBV5-1	-	CASRQQGGGTEAFF	TGCGCCAGCAGACAACAGGGGGGAGGCACTGAAGCTTTCTTT
TRBJ2-7	TRBD1	15	TRBV28	-	CASRPTGGLGYEQYF	TGTGCCAGCAGGCCTACAGGGGGCTTAGGCTACGAGCAGTACTTC
TRBJ2-5	-	14	TRBV9	-	CASSVVAEGETQYF	TGTGCCAGCAGCGTAGTGGCGGAGGGAGAGACCCAGTACTTC
TRBJ2-2	-	19	TRBV18	-	CASSPRGGALPANTGELFF	TGTGCCAGCTCACCAAGGGGGGGAGCCCTTCCCGCGAACACCGGGGAGCTGTTTTTT
TRBJ1-1	-	13	TRBV28	-	CASSLAARGKAFF	TGTGCCAGCAGTTTGGCTGCCAGGGGTAAGGCTTTCTTT
TRBJ2-7	-	12	TRBV28	-	CASRGDTYEQYF	TGTGCCAGCAGAGGGGACACCTACGAGCAGTACTTC
TRBJ2-7	TRBD2	16	TRBV9	-	CASSVASSGGSYEQYF	TGTGCCAGCAGTGTCGCGAGTAGCGGGGGATCCTACGAGCAGTACTTC
TRBJ2-1	TRBD2	16	TRBV5-1	-	CASSSGTSGSRDEQFF	TGCGCCAGCAGCTCGGGGACTAGCGGGAGTAGGGATGAGCAGTTCTTC
TRBJ2-5	TRBD1	17	TRBV5-4	-	CASSLVVGRGRGETQYF	TGTGCCAGCAGCTTGGTGGTTGGTAGGGGGCGCGGAGAGACCCAGTACTTC
TRBJ2-5	-	15	TRBV5-1	once	CASSLGEWGLKTQYF	TGCGCCAGCAGCTTGGGCGAGTGGGGGCTGAAGACCCAGTACTTC
TRBJ2-5	-	11	TRBV23-1	-	CASSPPETQYF	TGCGCCAGCAGCCCTCCAGAGACCCAGTACTTC
TRBJ2-1	-	16	TRBV19	-	CASSIDHISLNNEQFF	TGTGCCAGTAGTATAGATCATATAAGTCTGAACAATGAGCAGTTCTTC
TRBJ1-5	-	14	TRBV27	once	CASSLSGGNQPQHF	TGTGCCAGCAGTTTATCTGGGGGTAATCAGCCCCAGCATTTT
TRBJ1-1	-	13	TRBV7-9	-	CASSFLGPQEAFF	TGTGCCAGCAGCTTTTTGGGACCCCAAGAAGCTTTCTTT
TRBJ2-1	TRBD2	15	TRBV5-1	-	CASSRGLAGGNEQFF	TGCGCCAGCAGCCGCGGACTAGCGGGAGGTAATGAGCAGTTCTTC
TRBJ2-2	-	17	TRBV5-4	few	CASSPRSVGWGTGELFF	TGTGCCAGCAGCCCCCGATCGGTTGGGTGGGGCACCGGGGAGCTGTTTTTT
TRBJ1-2	TRBD1	15	TRBV6-5	-	CASSSWTGGNYGYTF	TGTGCCAGCAGTTCCTGGACAGGGGGCAACTATGGCTACACCTTC
TRBJ2-3	-	17	TRBV7-2	-	CASSLGAGGASTDTQYF	TGTGCCAGCAGCTTAGGGGCTGGCGGGGCTAGCACAGATACGCAGTATTTT
TRBJ2-2	-	15	TRBV7-2	-	CASSLWRPNTGELFF	TGTGCCAGCAGCCTCTGGCGGCCGAACACCGGGGAGCTGTTTTTT
TRBJ2-5	TRBD2	15	TRBV28	-	CASSPLSGNQETQYF	TGTGCCAGCAGTCCCCTGAGCGGGAACCAAGAGACCCAGTACTTC
TRBJ1-2	TRBD1	15	TRBV29-1	-	CSVVDTGQVPIGYTF	TGCAGCGTTGTGGACACGGGACAGGTCCCCATAGGCTACACCTTC
TRBJ1-2	-	16	TRBV21-1	-	CASIESRGRAVYGYTF	TGTGCCAGCATAGAGAGCAGGGGGCGAGCAGTTTATGGCTACACCTTC
TRBJ2-7	-	14	TRBV6-6	-	CASSYFSDSYEQYF	TGTGCCAGCAGTTACTTCTCGGACAGCTACGAGCAGTACTTC
TRBJ2-7	-	13	TRBV7-3	-	CASSSTGSGEQYF	TGTGCCAGCAGCTCAACAGGGTCGGGCGAGCAGTACTTC
TRBJ1-5	TRBD1	15	TRBV2	few	CASSEWGDRAQPQHF	TGTGCCAGCAGTGAATGGGGGGACAGGGCTCAGCCCCAGCATTTT
TRBJ2-2	-	18	TRBV28	-	CASSSLWRDGPFTGELFF	TGTGCCAGCAGTTCCCTTTGGCGGGATGGTCCCTTTACCGGGGAGCTGTTTTTT
TRBJ2-2	TRBD2	17	TRBV28	many	CASSFSRTSGNTGELFF	TGTGCCAGCAGTTTCTCTCGGACTAGCGGTAACACCGGGGAGCTGTTTTTT
TRBJ2-7	-	14	TRBV28	-	CASRAGTGTYEQYF	TGTGCCAGCCGTGCCGGGACTGGCACCTACGAGCAGTACTTC
TRBJ2-3	-	13	TRBV7-3	-	CASGPGAFDTQYF	TGTGCCAGCGGCCCAGGGGCGTTCGATACGCAGTATTTT
TRBJ2-2	-	14	TRBV30	-	CAWRVQGSTGELFF	TGTGCCTGGAGAGTGCAGGGGAGCACCGGGGAGCTGTTTTTT
TRBJ1-3	TRBD1	15	TRBV18	-	CASSPNGQGGNTIYF	TGTGCCAGCTCACCAAATGGACAGGGGGGAAACACCATATATTTT
TRBJ1-1	TRBD1	13	TRBV19	few	CASGTGERTEAFF	TGTGCCAGCGGGACAGGGGAGCGCACTGAAGCTTTCTTT
TRBJ2-1	TRBD2	16	TRBV5-1	few	CASSLRTSGTNNEQFF	TGCGCCAGCAGCCTACGGACTAGCGGGACTAACAATGAGCAGTTCTTC
TRBJ1-2	-	14	TRBV27	-	CASRRQVNDYGYTF	TGTGCCAGCAGACGACAGGTTAATGACTATGGCTACACCTTC
TRBJ2-4	-	15	TRBV6-6	once	CASTNGGGGKNIQYF	TGTGCCAGCACAAACGGAGGGGGCGGCAAAAACATTCAGTACTTC
TRBJ2-7	-	16	TRBV7-9	-	CASSLEGGGTRYEQYF	TGTGCCAGCAGCTTAGAGGGGGGCGGGACCCGCTACGAGCAGTACTTC
TRBJ1-2	-	13	TRBV30	few	CAWSITHRYGYTF	TGTGCCTGGAGTATAACCCACCGCTATGGCTACACCTTC